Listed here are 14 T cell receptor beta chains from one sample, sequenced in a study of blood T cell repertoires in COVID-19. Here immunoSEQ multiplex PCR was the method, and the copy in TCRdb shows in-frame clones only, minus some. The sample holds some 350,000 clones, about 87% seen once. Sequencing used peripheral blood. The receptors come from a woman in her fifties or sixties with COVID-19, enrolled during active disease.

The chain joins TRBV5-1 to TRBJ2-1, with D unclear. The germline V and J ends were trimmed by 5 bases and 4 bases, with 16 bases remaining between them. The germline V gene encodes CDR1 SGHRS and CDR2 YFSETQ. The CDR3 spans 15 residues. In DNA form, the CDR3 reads TGCGCCAGCAGGCCCGAGGTTTTTAGGTACAATGAGCAGTTCTTC. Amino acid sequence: CASRPEVFRYNEQFF.

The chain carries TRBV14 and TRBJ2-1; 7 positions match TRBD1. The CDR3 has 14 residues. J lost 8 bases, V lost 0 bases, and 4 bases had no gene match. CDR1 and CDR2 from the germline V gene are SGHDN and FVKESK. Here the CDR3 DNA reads TGTGCCAGCAGCCAAGAGACAGGGTGGGATGAGCAGTTCTTC. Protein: CASSQETGWDEQFF.

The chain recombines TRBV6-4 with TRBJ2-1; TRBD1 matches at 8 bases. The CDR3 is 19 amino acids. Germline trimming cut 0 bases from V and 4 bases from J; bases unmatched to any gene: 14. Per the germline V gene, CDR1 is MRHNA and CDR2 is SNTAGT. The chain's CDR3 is CASSDSIWGTGFEYNEQFF. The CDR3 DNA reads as TGTGCCAGCAGTGACTCGATTTGGGGGACAGGTTTTGAATACAATGAGCAGTTCTTC.

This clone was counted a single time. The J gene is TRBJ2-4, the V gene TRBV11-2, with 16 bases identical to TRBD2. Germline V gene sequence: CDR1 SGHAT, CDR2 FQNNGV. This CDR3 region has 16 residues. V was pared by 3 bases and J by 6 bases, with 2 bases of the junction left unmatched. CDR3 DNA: TGTGCCAGCAGCTTGGGACTAGCGGGAGGGGGAAACATTCAGTACTTC. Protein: CASSLGLAGGGNIQYF.

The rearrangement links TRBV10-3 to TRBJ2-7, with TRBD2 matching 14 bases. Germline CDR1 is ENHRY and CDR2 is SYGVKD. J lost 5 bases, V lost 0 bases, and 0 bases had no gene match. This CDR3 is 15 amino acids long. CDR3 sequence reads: CAISESGLAGDEQYF. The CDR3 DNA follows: TGTGCCATCAGTGAGTCGGGACTAGCGGGAGACGAGCAGTACTTC.

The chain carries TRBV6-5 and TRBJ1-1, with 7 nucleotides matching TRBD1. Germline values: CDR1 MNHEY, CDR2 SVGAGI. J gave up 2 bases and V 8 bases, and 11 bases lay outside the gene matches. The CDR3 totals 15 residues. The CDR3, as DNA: TGTGCCAGCTCCAAAGGGACAGTTAAAAACACTGAAGCTTTCTTT. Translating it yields CASSKGTVKNTEAFF.

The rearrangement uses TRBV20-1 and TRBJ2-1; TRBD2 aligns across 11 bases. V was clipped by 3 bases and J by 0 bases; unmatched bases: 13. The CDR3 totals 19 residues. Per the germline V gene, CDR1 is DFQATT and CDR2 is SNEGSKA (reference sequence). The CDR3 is CSASAGGTSGPSSYNEQFF. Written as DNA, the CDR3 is TGCAGTGCTAGTGCCGGGGGGACTAGCGGACCGAGCTCCTACAATGAGCAGTTCTTC.

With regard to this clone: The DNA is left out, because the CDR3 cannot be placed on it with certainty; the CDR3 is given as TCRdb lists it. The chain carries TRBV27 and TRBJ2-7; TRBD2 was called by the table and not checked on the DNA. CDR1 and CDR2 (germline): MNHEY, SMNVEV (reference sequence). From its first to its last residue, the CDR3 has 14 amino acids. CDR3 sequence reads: CASSFGAGAYEQYF.

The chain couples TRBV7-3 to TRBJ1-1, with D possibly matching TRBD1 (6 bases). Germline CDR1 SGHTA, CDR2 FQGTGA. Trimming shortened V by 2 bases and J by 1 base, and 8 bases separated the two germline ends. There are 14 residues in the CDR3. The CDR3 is CASSLQGRNTEAFF. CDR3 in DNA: TGTGCCAGCAGCTTACAGGGGAGGAACACTGAAGCTTTCTTT.

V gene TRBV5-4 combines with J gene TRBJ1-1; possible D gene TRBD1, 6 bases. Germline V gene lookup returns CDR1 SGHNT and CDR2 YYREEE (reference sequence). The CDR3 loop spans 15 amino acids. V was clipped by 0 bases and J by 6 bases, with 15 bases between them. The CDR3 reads CASSLADRIGSEAFF. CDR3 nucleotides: TGTGCCAGCAGCTTGGCCGACAGGATAGGGTCTGAAGCTTTCTTT.

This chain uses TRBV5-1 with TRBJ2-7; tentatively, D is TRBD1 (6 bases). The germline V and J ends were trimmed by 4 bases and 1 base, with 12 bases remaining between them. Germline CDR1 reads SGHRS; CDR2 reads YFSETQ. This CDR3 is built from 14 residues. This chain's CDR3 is CASSGQPFSYEQYF. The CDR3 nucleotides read TGCGCCAGCAGCGGACAGCCCTTTTCCTACGAGCAGTACTTC.

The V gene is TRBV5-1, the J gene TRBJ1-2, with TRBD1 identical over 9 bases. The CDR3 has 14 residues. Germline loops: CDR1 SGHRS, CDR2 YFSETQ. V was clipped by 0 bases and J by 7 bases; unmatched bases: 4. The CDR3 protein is CASSLEGQGTGYTF. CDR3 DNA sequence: TGCGCCAGCAGCTTGGAGGGACAGGGTACTGGCTACACCTTC.

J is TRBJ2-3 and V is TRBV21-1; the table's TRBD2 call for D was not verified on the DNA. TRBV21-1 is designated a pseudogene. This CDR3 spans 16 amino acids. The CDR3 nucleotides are TGTGCCAGCAGCAAATGGAAGCGGGAGCTTACAGATACGCAGTATTTT. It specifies CASSKWKRELTDTQYF.

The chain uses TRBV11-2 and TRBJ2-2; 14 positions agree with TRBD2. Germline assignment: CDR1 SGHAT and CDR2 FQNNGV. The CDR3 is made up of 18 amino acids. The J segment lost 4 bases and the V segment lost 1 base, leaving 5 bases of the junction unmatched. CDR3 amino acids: CASSLVYGTSGSTGELFF. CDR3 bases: TGTGCCAGCAGCTTAGTATACGGGACTAGCGGGAGCACCGGGGAGCTGTTTTTT.